A single sample is the source of the 10 T cell receptor beta chains below, sequenced in a study of control samples from healthy donors and cancer patients. Method: immunoSEQ multiplex PCR; TCRdb's copy keeps in-frame clones and lacks some. The sample lists approximately 150,000 clones; 89% were seen once. Sequenced material: blood. These receptors were taken from a man between 25 and 39 years old in good health.

This clone was counted a few times. The chain uses TRBV24-1 and TRBJ1-5; tentatively, D is TRBD1 (6 bases). From germline, CDR1 is KGHDR and CDR2 SFDVKD. Deletions cut 7 bases from V and 1 base from J, with 10 bases between. The CDR3 is 14 residues long. The CDR3 DNA follows: TGTGCCACCAGCGCTGGACAGAGCAATCAGCCCCAGCATTTT. Protein: CATSAGQSNQPQHF.

V is TRBV28 and J is TRBJ2-3, with 9 nucleotides matching TRBD2. V was pared by 6 bases and J by 1 base, with 5 bases of the junction left unmatched. Germline-derived CDR1 and CDR2 are MDHEN and SYDVKM. This CDR3 is built from 15 residues. The CDR3 is CASSSSGIGTDTQYF. CDR3 nucleotides: TGTGCCAGCAGCTCTAGCGGGATAGGCACAGATACGCAGTATTTT.

This chain uses TRBV5-1 with TRBJ2-2; D remains unclear. The CDR3 is 13 amino acids. V lost 0 bases, J lost 3 bases, and 3 bases lay in between. From germline, CDR1 is SGHRS and CDR2 YFSETQ. The CDR3 nucleotides read TGCGCCAGCAGCTTGGGAGACACCGGGGAGCTGTTTTTT. As protein: CASSLGDTGELFF.

This clone showed up just once. The chain has TRBV5-4 and TRBJ1-1; D is possibly TRBD1 (5 bases). Deletions cut 2 bases from V and 5 bases from J, with 10 bases between. The CDR3 contains 13 residues. From germline, CDR1 is SGHNT and CDR2 YYREEE (reference sequence). Here the CDR3 DNA reads TGTGCCAGCAGCTTATACGGGGGGACTGAAGCTTTCTTT. Translating gives CASSLYGGTEAFF.

This chain joins TRBV24-1 and TRBJ1-5, with unresolved D. Germline CDR1 KGHDR, CDR2 SFDVKD. There are 16 residues in the CDR3. Trimming pared 7 bases from V and 5 bases from J, leaving 20 bases between. CDR3 amino acids: CATSPEGYGNDQPQHF. DNA for the CDR3: TGTGCCACCAGCCCTGAGGGATACGGTAACGATCAGCCCCAGCATTTT.

The CDR3, as DNA: TGTGCCAGTAGTATGGGCGGTAACAATGAGCAGTTCTTC. Translation gives CASSMGGNNEQFF. The chain employs TRBV19 and TRBJ2-1; the D is unclear. Germline CDR1 and CDR2: LNHDA and SQIVND (reference sequence). The CDR3 runs to 13 residues. Trimming left V 3 bases short and J 5 bases short, with 8 bases between.

The chain links TRBV11-2 to TRBJ1-4; 7 bases map to TRBD1. CDR3 length: 15 amino acids. V trimming: 5 bases; J trimming: 5 bases; junction bases outside the gene matches: 8. The germline V gene encodes CDR1 SGHAT and CDR2 FQNNGV. Here the CDR3 reads CASSLTGTENEKLFF. Written as DNA, the CDR3 is TGTGCCAGCAGCCTCACCGGGACAGAAAATGAAAAACTGTTTTTT.

V is TRBV5-4 and J is TRBJ2-2, with 10 nucleotides matching TRBD2. Germline CDR1 reads SGHNT; CDR2 reads YYREEE (reference sequence). Losses at the gene ends were 0 bases for V and 5 bases for J; bases not matched to a gene: 4. The CDR3 contains 16 residues. Written as DNA, the CDR3 is TGTGCCAGCAGCTTGGTACTAGCGGGGAGGACCGGGGAGCTGTTTTTT. It specifies CASSLVLAGRTGELFF.

This chain links TRBV27 with TRBJ2-7; D uncertain. The V end lost 6 bases, the J end lost 6 bases, and 12 bases lay between the germline ends. The CDR3 spans 12 residues. Germline V CDR1 and CDR2: MNHEY, SMNVEV (reference sequence). The CDR3 reads CASRLDTGEQYF. Here the CDR3 DNA reads TGTGCCAGCAGATTAGATACGGGCGAGCAGTACTTC.

The chain joins TRBV27 to TRBJ2-5; 10 positions match TRBD2. Germline-derived CDR1 and CDR2 are MNHEY and SMNVEV (reference sequence). This CDR3 region has 14 residues. The ends lost 5 bases at V and 4 bases at J; junction bases unmatched: 4. DNA of the CDR3: TGTGCCAGCAGTAAGCGGGAGGGCACAGAGACCCAGTACTTC. It yields the protein CASSKREGTETQYF.